The next 20 T cell receptor beta chains were all read from a single sample in a study of early T cells in non-severe SARS-CoV-2 infection. TCRdb reanalysed the 5' RACE reads using MiXCR and keeps one entry per CDR3 protein. The sample has 75,000 to 100,000 distinct CDR3 sequences, about 14% seen once. Sequenced material: whole blood. These receptors all stem from an adult who was a healthcare worker with PCR-confirmed SARS-CoV-2 infection or an uninfected control (not recorded which).

The gene calls are TRBV2 and TRBJ2-1; possible D gene TRBD2, 5 bases. CDR1 SNHLY and CDR2 FYNNEI come from the germline V gene. This CDR3 has 14 residues. V lost 5 bases and J 6 bases, leaving 14 bases between the germline ends. CDR3 bases: TGTGCCAGCAGTCAGGACTTAGTGTTCAATGAGCAGTTCTTC. This translates into CASSQDLVFNEQFF.

This clonotype was detected only once. This chain joins TRBV6-1 and TRBJ2-7, with 7 bases fitting TRBD2. CDR1 MNHNS and CDR2 SASEGT come from the germline V gene. V lost 2 bases and J lost 3; bases outside the gene matches: 10. The CDR3 loop spans 16 amino acids. The DNA for the CDR3 is TGTGCCAGCAGTGAATTACGAGCGGGATCTAGCTACGAGCAGTACTTC. This translates into CASSELRAGSSYEQYF.

The J gene is TRBJ2-1, the V gene TRBV20-1, with 7 bases lining up with TRBD2. The V segment lost 3 bases and the J segment 4 bases; nucleotides outside the gene matches: 3. Germline V gene data show CDR1 as DFQATT and CDR2 as SNEGSKA (reference sequence). The CDR3 spans 13 residues. CDR3 sequence (DNA): TGCAGTGCTAGGACTAGCAATTACAATGAGCAGTTCTTC. It specifies CSARTSNYNEQFF.

Regarding this clonotype: A junction boundary mismatches the germline segment, possibly from a read error. The chain recombines TRBV2 with TRBJ2-6; D call uncertain. CDR1 is SNHLY and CDR2 is FYNNEI in the germline V gene. This CDR3 is built from 15 residues. The CDR3: CVSSDQKPGANVLTF. The CDR3 coding sequence is TGTGTCAGCAGTGACCAAAAGCCTGGGGCCAACGTCCTGACTTTC.

This clonotype was seen more than once but under ten times. The chain uses TRBV5-6 and TRBJ1-5, with no clear D. The ends were cut back, 4 bases at V and 5 bases at J, with 7 bases in the middle. Germline V gene sequence: CDR1 SGHDT, CDR2 YYEEEE. The length of the CDR3 is 12 residues. In nucleotides, the CDR3 is TGTGCCAGCAGCCAGGTTGATCAGCCCCAGCATTTT. Its protein is CASSQVDQPQHF.

The chain has TRBV12-3 or TRBV12-4 and TRBJ1-5; D might be TRBD1 (5 bases). Trimming shortened V by 6 bases and J by 3 bases, and 12 bases separated the two germline ends. The CDR3 consists of 14 residues. CDR3 sequence reads: CASSRRDLNQPQHF. CDR3 sequence (DNA): TGTGCCAGCAGCCGCAGGGATCTCAATCAGCCCCAGCATTTT.

This clonotype was recorded many times. The rearrangement links TRBV5-4 to TRBJ2-7; a possible D gene is TRBD1 (6 bases). Germline V gene data show CDR1 as SGHNT and CDR2 as YYREEE (reference sequence). The V and J ends lost 0 bases and 6 bases respectively, with 13 bases between them. The CDR3 runs to 14 residues. As DNA, the CDR3 is TGTGCCAGCAGCTTGGATTCAGGGGCCGCCGAGCAGTACTTC. Encoded protein: CASSLDSGAAEQYF.

This clonotype was counted many times. V gene TRBV27 combines with J gene TRBJ1-2; D might be TRBD1 (6 bases). Germline V gene lookup returns CDR1 MNHEY and CDR2 SMNVEV (reference sequence). This CDR3 contains 16 residues. Trimming pared 6 bases from V and 2 bases from J, leaving 19 bases between. The CDR3: CASSITKIRGNYGYTF. The CDR3 DNA is TGTGCCAGCAGCATAACCAAGATCAGGGGCAACTATGGCTACACCTTC.

This clonotype was seen at least ten times. V is TRBV3-1 and J is TRBJ2-2; D perhaps matches TRBD2 (5 bases). This CDR3 spans 15 amino acids. The ends were cut back, 4 bases at V and 0 bases at J, with 9 bases in the middle. Germline V CDR1 and CDR2: LGHDT, YNNKEL (reference sequence). CDR3 loop: CASSLASANTGELFF. The CDR3 region has the DNA TGTGCCAGCAGCCTAGCGAGCGCGAACACCGGGGAGCTGTTTTTT.

This clonotype was picked up a small number of times. The V and J genes are TRBV20-1 and TRBJ2-4, with D hard to call. The CDR3 has 15 residues. Germline V CDR1 and CDR2: DFQATT, SNEGSKA (reference sequence). The V and J ends lost 3 bases and 1 base respectively, with 13 bases between them. This chain's CDR3 is CSASDRVVAKNIQYF. The CDR3 nucleotides are TGCAGTGCTAGTGATCGGGTGGTGGCCAAAAACATTCAGTACTTC.

The V call is TRBV6-2 or TRBV6-3, the J call TRBJ1-2; no definite D call. V was cut by 8 bases and J by 5 bases, with 15 bases left in between. The CDR3 loop spans 13 amino acids. Germline V CDR1 and CDR2: MNHEY, SVGEGT. The DNA for the CDR3 is TGTGCCAGCTCAGCCTCGCGGAATTATGGCTACACCTTC. Translation gives CASSASRNYGYTF.

This clonotype was observed a few times. V is TRBV11-2 and J is TRBJ1-1, with a weak D call TRBD1 (6 bases). The V end lost 3 bases, the J end lost 0 bases, and 20 bases lay between the germline ends. Per germline, CDR1 SGHAT and CDR2 FQNNGV. The CDR3 has 18 residues. In DNA form, the CDR3 reads TGTGCCAGCAGCTTCGGCCCCTCGAGGGGGGTCATGAACACTGAAGCTTTCTTT. It encodes CASSFGPSRGVMNTEAFF.

The chain combines TRBV29-1 with TRBJ1-1; 7 bases are shared with TRBD1. The length of the CDR3 is 14 residues. V lost 7 bases and J lost 5; bases outside the gene matches: 13. Germline lookup yields CDR1 SQVTM and CDR2 ANQGSEA. The CDR3 DNA is TGCAGCGCCCGACAGGGTGAGGTAGGGACTGAAGCTTTCTTT. Translated: CSARQGEVGTEAFF.

The chain's CDR3 is CASSLEQLYNEQFF. The DNA of the CDR3 is TGTGCCAGCAGTTTGGAGCAGCTCTACAATGAGCAGTTCTTC. This chain uses TRBV28 with TRBJ2-1; D is uncertain. The germline gives CDR1 MDHEN, CDR2 SYDVKM. Trimming removed 3 bases at V and 3 bases at J, with 9 bases between. CDR3 size: 14 residues.

Notes on this clonotype: At one end, the junction sequence differs from germline, possibly due to a read error. The chain carries TRBV6-1 and TRBJ2-3, with 8 bases fitting TRBD2. Looked up from germline, CDR1 is MNHNS and CDR2 is SASEGT. There are 14 residues in the CDR3. As DNA, the CDR3 is TGTGTCAGCAGTGGGTCGGGGGGGCGGAATACGCAGTATTTT. It translates to CVSSGSGGRNTQYF.

This clonotype showed up just a few times. The V gene is TRBV9, the J gene TRBJ2-3; 10 nucleotides agree with TRBD2. Germline-derived CDR1 and CDR2 are SGDLS and YYNGEE. V gave up 0 bases and J gave up 5 bases; unmatched junction bases: 3. The CDR3 runs to 15 residues. The CDR3 reads CASSVGLAGVDTQYF. The CDR3, as DNA: TGTGCCAGCAGCGTAGGGCTAGCGGGGGTAGATACGCAGTATTTT. The whole variable domain, remainder taken from reference TRBV9 and TRBJ2-3, is DSGVTQTPKHLITATGQRVTLRCSPRSGDLSVYWYQQSLDQGLQFLIQYYNGEERAKGNILERFSAQQFPDLHSELNLSSLELGDSALYFCASSVGLAGVDTQYFGPGTRLTVL.

The chain joins TRBV5-5 to TRBJ2-1; 8 bases are a match to TRBD2. Germline values: CDR1 SGHKS, CDR2 YYEKEE (reference sequence). The J segment lost 0 bases and the V segment lost 3 bases, leaving 5 bases of the junction unmatched. The CDR3 runs to 16 residues. The CDR3: CASSWTSPLSYNEQFF. DNA for the CDR3: TGTGCCAGCAGCTGGACTAGCCCCCTCTCCTACAATGAGCAGTTCTTC.

This chain connects TRBV3-1 to TRBJ2-7, with D perhaps matching TRBD1 (5 bases). Germline V gene data show CDR1 as LGHDT and CDR2 as YNNKEL (reference sequence). Trimming cost V 4 bases and J 3 bases, with 16 bases left between them. The CDR3 is made up of 15 amino acids. CDR3 in amino acids: CASSPSGLMDYEQYF. The DNA of the CDR3 is TGTGCCAGCAGCCCCTCAGGGCTGATGGACTACGAGCAGTACTTC.

This clonotype was found a few times. V and J are TRBV7-2 and TRBJ1-2; the D is unclear. This CDR3 comprises 15 residues. The V gene's germline CDR1 is SGHTA and CDR2 FQGNSA. V was cut by 5 bases and J by 8 bases, with 21 bases left in between. The CDR3 DNA follows: TGTGCCAGCAGCCAGAACGGTTTTCGTCTAAGAGGCTACACCTTC. This translates into CASSQNGFRLRGYTF.

This clonotype was detected many times. The chain carries TRBV7-2 and TRBJ2-5; no firm D call. V was clipped by 0 bases and J by 2 bases, with 7 bases between them. CDR3 size: 14 residues. Germline CDR1 is SGHTA and CDR2 is FQGNSA. This CDR3 is CASSLAAFQETQYF. DNA of the CDR3: TGTGCCAGCAGCTTAGCGGCTTTTCAAGAGACCCAGTACTTC.